This paragraph reports one TCR beta chain. This CDR3 has 15 residues. CDR1 is PRHDT and CDR2 is FYEKMQ in the germline V gene (reference sequence). Trimming shortened V by 4 bases and J by 3 bases, and 15 bases separated the two germline ends. Sequenced by immunoSEQ multiplex PCR; TCRdb stores in-frame clones only, minus some. Seen here are about 220,000 clones, 75% to 90% observed once, and the top ten hold under 4%. The record originates from a study of blood T cell repertoires in COVID-19. Study in general: The analysed material was cDNA or gDNA that came from T cells, B-cell-depleted T cells, or PBMCs.

Participant age was roughly 18 to 89 years, and participants resided in around 24 US areas. Cohort placement rested on clinical history that participants reported themselves. This receptor was taken from a woman aged 18-29 years in a cohort exposed to, infected with or recovered from COVID-19 (not recorded which). V usage is TRBV13 and J usage is TRBJ1-1; TRBD1 might be the D (5 bases). The specimen sequenced was PBMCs or T cells enriched from blood (not recorded which). The CDR3 protein is CASSSPFDSYTEAFF. The CDR3 DNA sequence: TGTGCCAGCAGCTCCCCTTTTGACAGCTACACTGAAGCTTTCTTT.